One TCR beta chain is described in this entry. Its specificity is not known. This entry belongs to a study of T cell responses to AZD1222 COVID-19 vaccine. In the study overall: Second-dose intervals of approximately 4 or approximately 12 weeks were pooled. Study-wide points: Spike-specific TCR breadth and depth were elevated following two AZD1222 doses. There were repertoire samples only from the period after the peak T cell response. The study found vaccine-associated CD4 TCRs spanning spike, dominant at 160-218 and 743-854.

The method was immunoSEQ multiplex PCR; TCRdb's version includes in-frame clones alone and lacks a portion of them. The sample includes fewer than 200,000 clones, 90% of them seen just once. Germline V gene data show CDR1 as LGHDT and CDR2 as YNNKEL (reference sequence). CDR3 length: 14 amino acids. Trimming cost V 2 bases and J 5 bases, with 12 bases left between them. The receptor comes from an adult in good health. The material was peripheral blood, obtained on day 0 of AZD1222 vaccination. The V gene is TRBV3-1 (or the pseudogene TRBV3-2), the J gene TRBJ1-1; the D is unclear. For the CDR3, the DNA is TGTGCCAGCAGCCAAACCTCATCCCGGACTGAAGCTTTCTTT. It encodes CASSQTSSRTEAFF.